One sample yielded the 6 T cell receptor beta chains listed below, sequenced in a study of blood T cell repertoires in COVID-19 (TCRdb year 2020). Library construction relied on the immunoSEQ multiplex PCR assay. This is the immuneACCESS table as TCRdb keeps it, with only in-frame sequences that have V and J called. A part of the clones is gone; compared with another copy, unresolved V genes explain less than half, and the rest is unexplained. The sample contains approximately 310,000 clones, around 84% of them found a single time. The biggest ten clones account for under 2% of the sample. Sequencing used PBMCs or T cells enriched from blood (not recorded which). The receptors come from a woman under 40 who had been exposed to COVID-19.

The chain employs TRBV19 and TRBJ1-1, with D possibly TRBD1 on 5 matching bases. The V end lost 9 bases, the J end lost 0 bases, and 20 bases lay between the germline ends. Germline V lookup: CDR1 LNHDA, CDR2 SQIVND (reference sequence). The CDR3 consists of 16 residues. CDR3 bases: TGTGCCAGCAGGCCTTGGGGGGGGGAGATGAACACTGAAGCTTTCTTT. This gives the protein CASRPWGGEMNTEAFF.

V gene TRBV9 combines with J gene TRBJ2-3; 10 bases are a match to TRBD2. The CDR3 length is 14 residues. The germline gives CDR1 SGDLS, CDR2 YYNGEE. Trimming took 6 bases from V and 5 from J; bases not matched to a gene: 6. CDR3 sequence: CASNRAGGIDTQYF. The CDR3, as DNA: TGTGCCAGCAACAGAGCGGGAGGGATAGATACGCAGTATTTT.

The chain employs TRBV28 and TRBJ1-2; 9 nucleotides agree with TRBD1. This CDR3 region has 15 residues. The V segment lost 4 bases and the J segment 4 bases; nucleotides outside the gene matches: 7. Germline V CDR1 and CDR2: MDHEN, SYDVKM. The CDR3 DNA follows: TGTGCCAGCAGTTCCACAGGGGGCGGAGGCTATGGCTACACCTTC. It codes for CASSSTGGGGYGYTF.

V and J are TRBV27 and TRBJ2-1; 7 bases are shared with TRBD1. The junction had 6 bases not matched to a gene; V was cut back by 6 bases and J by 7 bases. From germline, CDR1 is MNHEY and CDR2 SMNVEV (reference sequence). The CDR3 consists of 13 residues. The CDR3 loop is CASRRDRVNEQFF. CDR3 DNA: TGTGCCAGCAGACGGGACAGAGTAAATGAGCAGTTCTTC.

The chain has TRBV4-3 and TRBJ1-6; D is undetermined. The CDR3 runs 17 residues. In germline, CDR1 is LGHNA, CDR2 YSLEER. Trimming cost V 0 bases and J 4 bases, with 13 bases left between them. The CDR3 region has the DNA TGCGCCAGCAGCCAAGATATGAGGGCCTCATATAATTCACCCCTCCACTTT. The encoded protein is CASSQDMRASYNSPLHF.

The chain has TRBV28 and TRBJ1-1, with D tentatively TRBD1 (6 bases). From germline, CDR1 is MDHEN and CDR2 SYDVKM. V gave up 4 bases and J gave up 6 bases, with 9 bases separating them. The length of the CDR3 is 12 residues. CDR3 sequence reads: CASSWGRAEAFF. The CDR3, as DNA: TGTGCCAGCAGTTGGGGGCGGGCTGAAGCTTTCTTT.